One and the same sample provided the 5 T cell receptor beta chains below, sequenced in a study of blood T cell repertoires in COVID-19. TCRdb's copy holds only in-frame clones and misses some; the assay was immunoSEQ multiplex PCR. This sample has roughly 91,000 clones; roughly 72% occur once, and the top ten carry over 6.5%. The sequencing sample was made of peripheral blood. These TCRs come from a man between 65 and 85 years old with acute or convalescent COVID-19.

In nucleotides, the CDR3 is TGTGCCAGCAGTGAGGGCAGCTCTGGAAACACCATATATTTT. It translates to CASSEGSSGNTIYF. V and J are TRBV2 and TRBJ1-3, with no clear D. The CDR3 is made up of 14 amino acids. Between the trimmed V and J ends, which lost 3 bases and 0 bases, there was a span of 6 bases. Germline assignment: CDR1 SNHLY and CDR2 FYNNEI.

The chain links TRBV6-5 to TRBJ2-7; the match to TRBD1 covers 7 bases. Trimming cost V 3 bases and J 5 bases; bases outside gene matches: 7. This CDR3 is 14 amino acids long. Germline V lookup: CDR1 MNHEY, CDR2 SVGAGI. For the CDR3, the DNA is TGTGCCAGCAGTTATGATGCGACAGGGAACGAGCAGTACGTC. This translates into CASSYDATGNEQYV.

This chain links TRBV6-6 with TRBJ1-3; D is uncertain. With 11 bases removed from V and 4 bases from J, the gap between germline ends came to 15 bases. The V gene's germline CDR1 is MNHNY and CDR2 SVGAGI (reference sequence). The CDR3 spans 13 residues. The CDR3 reads CACTEISGNTIYF. CDR3 DNA sequence: TGTGCCTGTACGGAGATTTCGGGAAACACCATATATTTT.

Here the CDR3 reads CASRSGGAGEQYV. CDR3 coding DNA: TGCGCCAGCAGAAGCGGGGGGGCTGGCGAGCAGTACGTC. V is TRBV10-2 and J is TRBJ2-7; 10 bases are shared with TRBD2. The CDR3 length is 13 residues. Germline V CDR1 and CDR2: WSHSY, SAAADI. V lost 6 bases, J lost 6 bases, and 5 bases stayed unmatched.

The V call is TRBV5-1, the J call TRBJ1-6; 8 positions match TRBD1. The CDR3 is 17 residues long. CDR1 SGHRS and CDR2 YFSETQ come from the germline V gene. Unmatched junction bases numbered 14, after V lost 5 bases and J lost 7 bases. The CDR3 region has the DNA TGCGCCAGCAGTGAGGGCCGGACACAGGGGGGAAATTCACCCCTCCACTTT. Encoded protein: CASSEGRTQGGNSPLHF.